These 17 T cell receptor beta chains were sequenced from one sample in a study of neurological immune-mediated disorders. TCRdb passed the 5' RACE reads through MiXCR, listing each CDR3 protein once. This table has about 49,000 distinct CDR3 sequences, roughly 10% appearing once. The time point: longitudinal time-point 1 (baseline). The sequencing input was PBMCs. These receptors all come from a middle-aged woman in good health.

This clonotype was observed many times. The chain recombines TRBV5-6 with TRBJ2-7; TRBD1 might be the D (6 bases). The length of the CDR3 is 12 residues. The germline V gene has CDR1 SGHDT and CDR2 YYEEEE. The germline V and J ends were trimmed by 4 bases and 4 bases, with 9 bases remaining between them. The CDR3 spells CASSIQGYEQYF. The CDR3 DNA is TGTGCCAGCAGCATACAGGGATACGAGCAGTACTTC.

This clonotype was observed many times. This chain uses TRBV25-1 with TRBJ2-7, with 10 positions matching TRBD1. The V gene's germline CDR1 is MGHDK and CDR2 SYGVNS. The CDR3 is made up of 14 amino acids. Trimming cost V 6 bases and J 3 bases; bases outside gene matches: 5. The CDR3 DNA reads TGTGCCAGCAGCAGAGGACAGGGGGTCTACGAGCAGTACTTC. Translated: CASSRGQGVYEQYF.

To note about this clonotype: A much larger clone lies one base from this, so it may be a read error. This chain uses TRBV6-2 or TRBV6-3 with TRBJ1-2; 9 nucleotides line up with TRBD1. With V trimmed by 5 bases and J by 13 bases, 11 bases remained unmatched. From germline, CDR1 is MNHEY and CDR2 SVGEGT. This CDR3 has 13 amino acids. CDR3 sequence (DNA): TGTGCCAGCAGTCCTTCGGGGACAGGGCACTTCACCTTC. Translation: CASSPSGTGHFTF.

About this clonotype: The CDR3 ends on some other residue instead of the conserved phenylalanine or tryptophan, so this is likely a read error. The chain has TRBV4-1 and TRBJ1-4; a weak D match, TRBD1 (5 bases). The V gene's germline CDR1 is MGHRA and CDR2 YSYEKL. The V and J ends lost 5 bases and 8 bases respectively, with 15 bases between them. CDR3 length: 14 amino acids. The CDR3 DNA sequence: TGCGCCAGCAGCTGGACACCCCGGGGCGAAAAACTGTTTTCT. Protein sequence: CASSWTPRGEKLFS.

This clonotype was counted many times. The CDR3 nucleotides read TGTGCCAGCAGCAGCCGTCGGAACCCAGATACGCAGTATTTT. Translation: CASSSRRNPDTQYF. The genes are TRBV7-2 and TRBJ2-3, with D unclear. CDR3 size: 14 residues. CDR1 is SGHTA and CDR2 is FQGNSA in the germline V gene. V lost 5 bases and J 4 bases, leaving 13 bases between the germline ends.

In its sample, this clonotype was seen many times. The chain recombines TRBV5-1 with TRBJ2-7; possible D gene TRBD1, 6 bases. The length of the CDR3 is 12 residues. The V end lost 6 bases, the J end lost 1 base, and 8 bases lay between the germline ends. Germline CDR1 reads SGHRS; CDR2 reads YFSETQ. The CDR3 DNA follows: TGCGCCAGCACAGGGGATTCCTACGAGCAGTACTTC. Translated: CASTGDSYEQYF.

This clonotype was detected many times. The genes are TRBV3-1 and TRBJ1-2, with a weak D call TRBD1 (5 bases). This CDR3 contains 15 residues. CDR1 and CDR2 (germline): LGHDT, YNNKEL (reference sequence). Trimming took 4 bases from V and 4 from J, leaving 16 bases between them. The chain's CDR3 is CASSLSTRGAYGYTF. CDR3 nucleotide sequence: TGTGCCAGCAGCCTATCGACGAGGGGCGCCTATGGCTACACCTTC.

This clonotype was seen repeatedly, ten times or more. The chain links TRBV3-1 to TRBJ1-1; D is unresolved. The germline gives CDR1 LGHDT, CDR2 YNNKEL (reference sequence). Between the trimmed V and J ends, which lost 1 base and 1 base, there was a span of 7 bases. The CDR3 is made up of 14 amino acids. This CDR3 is CASSQVDGNTEAFF. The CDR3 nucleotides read TGTGCCAGCAGCCAAGTCGATGGGAACACTGAAGCTTTCTTT. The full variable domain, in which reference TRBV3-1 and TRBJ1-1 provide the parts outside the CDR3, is DTAVSQTPKYLVTQMGNDKSIKCEQNLGHDTMYWYKQDSKKFLKIMFSYNNKELIINETVPNRFSPKSPDKAHLNLHINSLELGDSAVYFCASSQVDGNTEAFFGQGTRLTVV.

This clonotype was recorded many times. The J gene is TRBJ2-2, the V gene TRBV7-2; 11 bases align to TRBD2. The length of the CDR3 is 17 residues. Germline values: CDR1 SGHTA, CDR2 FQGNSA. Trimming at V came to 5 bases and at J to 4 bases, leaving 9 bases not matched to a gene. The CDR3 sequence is CASSTPPSGGPTGELFF. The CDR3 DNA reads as TGTGCCAGCAGCACTCCCCCTAGCGGGGGGCCCACCGGGGAGCTGTTTTTT.

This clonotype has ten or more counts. This CDR3 is CSARTTQTYEQYF. The CDR3 DNA sequence: TGCAGTGCTAGAACTACTCAAACCTACGAGCAGTACTTC. The chain is built from TRBV20-1 and TRBJ2-7; D not certain. The V end was cut by 2 bases, the J end by 2 bases, with 10 bases between. The CDR3 length is 13 residues. CDR1 is DFQATT, CDR2 SNEGSKA, per germline (reference sequence).

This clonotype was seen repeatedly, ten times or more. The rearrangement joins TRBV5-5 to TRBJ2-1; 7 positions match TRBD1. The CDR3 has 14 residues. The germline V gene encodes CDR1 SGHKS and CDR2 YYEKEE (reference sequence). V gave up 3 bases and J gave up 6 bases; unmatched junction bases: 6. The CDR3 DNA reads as TGTGCCAGCAGCTCCGACAGGGAAATCAATGAGCAGTTCTTC. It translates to CASSSDREINEQFF.

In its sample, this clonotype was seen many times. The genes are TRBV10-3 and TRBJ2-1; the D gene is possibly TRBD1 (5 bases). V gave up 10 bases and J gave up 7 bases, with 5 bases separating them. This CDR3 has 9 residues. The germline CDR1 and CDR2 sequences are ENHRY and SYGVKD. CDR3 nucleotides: TGTGCCACAGGGAATGAGCAGTTCTTC. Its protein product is CATGNEQFF.

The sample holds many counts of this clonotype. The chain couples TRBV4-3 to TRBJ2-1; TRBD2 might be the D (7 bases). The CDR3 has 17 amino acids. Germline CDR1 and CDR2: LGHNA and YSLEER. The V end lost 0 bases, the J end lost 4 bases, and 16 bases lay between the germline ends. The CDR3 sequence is CASSQDPGGLFYNEQFF. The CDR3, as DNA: TGCGCCAGCAGCCAAGACCCGGGGGGCCTTTTTTACAATGAGCAGTTCTTC.

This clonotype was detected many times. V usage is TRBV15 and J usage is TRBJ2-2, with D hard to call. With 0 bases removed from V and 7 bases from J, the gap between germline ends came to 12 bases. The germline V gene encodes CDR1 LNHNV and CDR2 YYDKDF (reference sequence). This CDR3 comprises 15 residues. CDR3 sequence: CATSREGEEHGELFF. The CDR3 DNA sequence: TGTGCCACCAGCAGAGAAGGCGAGGAACACGGGGAGCTGTTTTTT.

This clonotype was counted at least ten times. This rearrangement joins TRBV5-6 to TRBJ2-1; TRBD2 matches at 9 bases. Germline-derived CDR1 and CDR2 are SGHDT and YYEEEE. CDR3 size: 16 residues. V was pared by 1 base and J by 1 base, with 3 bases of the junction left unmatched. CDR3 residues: CASSLLAGRSYNEQFF. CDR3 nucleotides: TGTGCCAGCAGCTTGCTAGCGGGACGGTCCTACAATGAGCAGTTCTTC.

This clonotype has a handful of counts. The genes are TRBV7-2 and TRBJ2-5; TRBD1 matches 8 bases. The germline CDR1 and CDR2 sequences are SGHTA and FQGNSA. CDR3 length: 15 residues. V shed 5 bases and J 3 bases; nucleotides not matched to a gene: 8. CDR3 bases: TGTGCCAGCAGCAAAGACAGGGGAACGAAAGAGACCCAGTACTTC. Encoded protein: CASSKDRGTKETQYF.

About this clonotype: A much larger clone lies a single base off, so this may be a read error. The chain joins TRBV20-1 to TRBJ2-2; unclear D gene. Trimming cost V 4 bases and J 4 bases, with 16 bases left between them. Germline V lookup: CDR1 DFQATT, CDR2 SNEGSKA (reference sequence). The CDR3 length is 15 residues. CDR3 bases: TGCAGTGCTATAGTGTGGCCGGGTTTCACCGGGGAGCTGTTTTTT. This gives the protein CSAIVWPGFTGELFF.